Each of the 17 T cell receptor beta chains below was sequenced from the same sample in a study of Graves' ophthalmopathy and Graves' hyperthyroidism. Researchers took RNA transcripts and amplified TCR beta CDR3 regions from them. First-round RT-PCR relied on HTBI primers, and a second-round multiplex PCR came next. Via MiXCR, TCRdb re-called the multiplex PCR reads, giving one row per CDR3 protein. This sample has 900,000 to 1,200,000 distinct CDR3 sequences, with about 35% found just once. The specimen was peripheral blood or thyroid tissue (not recorded which). These receptors were obtained from an adult man with Graves' hyperthyroidism.

The chain recombines TRBV7-9 with TRBJ1-6; 7 bases align to TRBD1. CDR1 is SEHNR and CDR2 is FQNEAQ in the germline V gene (reference sequence). V gave up 4 bases and J gave up 1 base; unmatched junction bases: 16. The CDR3 loop spans 20 amino acids. In DNA form, the CDR3 reads TGTGCCAGCAGCTGGGGAAAATTGACAGGGCAGTCGTCCTATAATTCACCCCTCCACTTT. Its translation is CASSWGKLTGQSSYNSPLHF.

This chain links TRBV29-1 with TRBJ2-2, with 7 bases identical to TRBD2. This CDR3 is built from 13 residues. The germline V gene has CDR1 SQVTM and CDR2 ANQGSEA. The CDR3 DNA is TGCAGAGCGGGACTTCTGAACACCGGGGAGCTGTTTTTT. Its protein is CRAGLLNTGELFF.

The chain joins TRBV29-1 to TRBJ2-7, with a weak D call TRBD1 (6 bases). CDR3 size: 13 residues. Germline lookup yields CDR1 SQVTM and CDR2 ANQGSEA. Trimming left V 8 bases short and J 2 bases short, with 16 bases between. The CDR3 DNA reads as TGCAGCTTGGCGGCAGGGGAAACCTACGAGCAGTACTTC. Protein sequence: CSLAAGETYEQYF.

V gene TRBV6-5 combines with J gene TRBJ1-5; D not resolved. The CDR3 covers 16 residues. The V end lost 0 bases, the J end lost 3 bases, and 12 bases lay between the germline ends. Per the germline V gene, CDR1 is MNHEY and CDR2 is SVGAGI. The DNA for the CDR3 is TGTGCCAGCAGTTACTCGATAGCAGGCGTCAATCAGCCCCAGCATTTT. Protein sequence: CASSYSIAGVNQPQHF.

CDR3 sequence: CASSPQWGVGNTIYF. CDR3 DNA: TGCGCCAGCAGCCCCCAGTGGGGGGTCGGAAACACCATATATTTT. The V call is TRBV5-1, the J call TRBJ1-3; tentatively, D is TRBD1 (5 bases). The V and J ends lost 4 bases and 4 bases respectively, with 15 bases between them. Germline CDR1 and CDR2: SGHRS and YFSETQ. This CDR3 spans 15 amino acids.

A word on this clonotype: The junction shows a germline mismatch at one end, possibly a read error. V gene TRBV10-2 combines with J gene TRBJ1-2, with D unresolved. Germline assignment: CDR1 WSHSY and CDR2 SAAADI. This CDR3 region has 14 residues. The CDR3 coding sequence is TGTGCCAGCAGTTACCAAGGAAAGTATTATGGCTACACCTTT. This sequence encodes CASSYQGKYYGYTF.

The table lists this clonotype with many counts. V gene TRBV24-1 combines with J gene TRBJ1-1; D is unclear. With 4 bases removed from V and 1 base from J, the gap between germline ends came to 9 bases. Germline CDR1 and CDR2: KGHDR and SFDVKD. The CDR3 runs to 14 residues. This chain's CDR3 is CATSDSGANTEAFF. The CDR3 DNA reads as TGTGCCACCAGTGACTCCGGTGCGAACACTGAAGCTTTCTTT.

This clonotype came up a few times. This rearrangement joins TRBV19 to TRBJ1-5, with D possibly being TRBD1 (5 bases). Looked up from germline, CDR1 is LNHDA and CDR2 is SQIVND (reference sequence). Trimming pared 6 bases from V and 3 bases from J, leaving 12 bases between. The CDR3 runs to 14 residues. In nucleotides, the CDR3 is TGTGCCAGTAGGCTACAGGCGGTCAATCAGCCCCAGCATTTT. Its protein is CASRLQAVNQPQHF.

Note on this clonotype: A much larger clone lies one base from this, so it may be a read error. The V gene is TRBV7-3, the J gene TRBJ2-7; unclear D gene. Trimming pared 0 bases from V and 4 bases from J, leaving 13 bases between. Germline values: CDR1 SGHTA, CDR2 FQGTGA. The length of the CDR3 is 15 residues. CDR3 sequence reads: CASSLTPGPRYEQYF. The CDR3 bases are TGTGCCAGCAGCTTAACTCCAGGTCCCAGGTACGAGCAGTACTTC. Complete variable domain (other parts from reference TRBV7-3 and TRBJ2-7): GAGVSQTPSNKVTEKGKYVELRCDPISGHTALYWYRQSLGQGPEFLIYFQGTGAADDSGLPNDRFFAVRPEGSVSTLKIQRTERGDSAVYLCASSLTPGPRYEQYFGPGTRLTVT.

This clonotype has a count of ten or more. The J gene is TRBJ1-5, the V gene TRBV20-1; D not resolved. In germline, CDR1 is DFQATT, CDR2 SNEGSKA (reference sequence). This CDR3 has 15 residues. V was trimmed by 3 bases and J by 1 base, leaving 13 bases between them. This CDR3 is CSASSPGRSNQPQHF. CDR3 coding DNA: TGCAGTGCTAGTAGTCCCGGACGAAGCAATCAGCCCCAGCATTTT.

Worth noting for this clonotype: With a much larger clone just one base away, this may be a read error. The gene calls are TRBV12-3 or TRBV12-4 and TRBJ1-1; D remains ambiguous. V was pared by 3 bases and J by 7 bases, with 12 bases between. This CDR3 comprises 13 residues. CDR3 in DNA: TGTGCCAGCAGTTTCAGTATCGCCGTTGAAGCTTTCTTT. This codes for CASSFSIAVEAFF.

This clonotype appeared many times. V and J are TRBV11-2 and TRBJ2-5, with TRBD1 matching over 7 bases. The trim removed 2 bases at V and 2 bases at J, leaving 5 bases unmatched. The germline CDR1 and CDR2 sequences are SGHAT and FQNNGV. This CDR3 region has 15 residues. CDR3 nucleotides: TGTGCCAGCAGCTTACAGGGACAGAATCAAGAGACCCAGTACTTC. Its protein product is CASSLQGQNQETQYF.

This clonotype was seen a few times. A much larger clone differs from this one at a single base, so this may be a read error. The chain uses TRBV2 and TRBJ2-5, with D perhaps TRBD1 (5 bases). The CDR3 runs to 12 residues. V was trimmed by 6 bases and J by 3 bases, leaving 8 bases between them. Germline values: CDR1 SNHLY, CDR2 FYNNEI. The CDR3 region is CASRLGEETQYF. The CDR3 DNA reads as TGTGCCAGCAGGCTAGGGGAAGAGACCCAGTACTTC. Combining the CDR3 with reference TRBV2 and TRBJ2-5 gives the whole variable domain EPEVTQTPSHQVTQMGQEVILRCVPISNHLYFYWYRQILGQKVEFLVSFYNNEISEKSEIFDDQFSVERPDGSNFTLKIRSTKLEDSAMYFCASRLGEETQYFGPGTRLLVL.

The chain combines TRBV2 with TRBJ2-5; 8 bases match TRBD1. From germline, CDR1 is SNHLY and CDR2 FYNNEI. The length of the CDR3 is 15 residues. V was pared by 1 base and J by 5 bases, with 6 bases of the junction left unmatched. The CDR3 here is CASSEGTGTYETQYF. For the CDR3, the DNA is TGTGCCAGCAGTGAAGGGACAGGGACCTACGAGACCCAGTACTTC.

Remarks on this clonotype: The likely explanation is a read error, given a far larger clone one base away. Since no conserved phenylalanine or tryptophan closes the CDR3, a read error is the likely cause. CDR3 sequence: CASSPWGTEAFL. CDR3 in DNA: TGTGCCAGCAGCCCCTGGGGCACTGAAGCTTTCCTT. The chain recombines TRBV3-1 with TRBJ1-1; no reliable D call. This CDR3 comprises 12 residues. From germline, CDR1 is LGHDT and CDR2 YNNKEL (reference sequence). V lost 4 bases and J lost 4, with 7 bases in between.

The chain combines TRBV24-1 with TRBJ2-1; 10 bases agree with TRBD2. CDR3 size: 17 residues. Germline assignment: CDR1 KGHDR and CDR2 SFDVKD. Unmatched junction bases numbered 15, after V lost 7 bases and J lost 7 bases. The CDR3 region is CATSATGPAGGWNEQFF. CDR3 sequence (DNA): TGTGCCACCAGCGCGACAGGGCCAGCGGGAGGGTGGAATGAGCAGTTCTTC.

The gene calls are TRBV6-1 and TRBJ1-2; a weak D match, TRBD1 (5 bases). The CDR3 spans 14 residues. Trimming removed 6 bases from V and 7 bases from J, with 18 bases in between. CDR1 and CDR2 from the germline V gene are MNHNS and SASEGT. CDR3 sequence: CASRGQGGDSGYTF. CDR3 bases: TGTGCCAGCAGGGGCCAGGGAGGCGACTCTGGCTACACCTTC.